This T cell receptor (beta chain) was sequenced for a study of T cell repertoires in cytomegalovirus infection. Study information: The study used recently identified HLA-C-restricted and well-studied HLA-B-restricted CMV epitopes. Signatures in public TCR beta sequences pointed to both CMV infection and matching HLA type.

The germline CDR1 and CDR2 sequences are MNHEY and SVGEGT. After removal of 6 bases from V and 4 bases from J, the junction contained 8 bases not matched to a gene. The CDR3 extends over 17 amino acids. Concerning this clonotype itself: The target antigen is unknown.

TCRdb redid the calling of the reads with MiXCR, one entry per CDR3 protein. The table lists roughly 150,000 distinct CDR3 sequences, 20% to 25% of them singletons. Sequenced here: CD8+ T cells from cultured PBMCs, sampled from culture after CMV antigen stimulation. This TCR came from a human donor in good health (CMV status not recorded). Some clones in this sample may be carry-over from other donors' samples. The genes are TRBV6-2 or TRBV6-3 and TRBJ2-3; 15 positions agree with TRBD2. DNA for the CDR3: TGTGCCAGCAGCAGGACTAGCGGGGGGGTCAAGGCAGATACGCAGTATTTT. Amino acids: CASSRTSGGVKADTQYF.